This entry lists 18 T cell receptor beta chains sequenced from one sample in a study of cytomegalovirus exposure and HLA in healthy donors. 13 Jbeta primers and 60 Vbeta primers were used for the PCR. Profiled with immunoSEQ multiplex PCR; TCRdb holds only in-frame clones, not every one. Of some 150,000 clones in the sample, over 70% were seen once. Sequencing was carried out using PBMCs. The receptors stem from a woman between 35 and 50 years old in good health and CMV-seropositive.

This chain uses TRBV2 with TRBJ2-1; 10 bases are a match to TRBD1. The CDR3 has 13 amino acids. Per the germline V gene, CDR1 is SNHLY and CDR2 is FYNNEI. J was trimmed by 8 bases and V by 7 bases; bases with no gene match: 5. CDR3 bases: TGTGCCAGCACCCGGGACAGGGGTGATGAGCAGTTCTTC. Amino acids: CASTRDRGDEQFF.

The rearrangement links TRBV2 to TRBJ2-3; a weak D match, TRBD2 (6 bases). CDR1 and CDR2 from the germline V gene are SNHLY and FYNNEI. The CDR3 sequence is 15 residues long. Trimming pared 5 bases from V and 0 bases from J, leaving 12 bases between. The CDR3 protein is CASSRAGLSTDTQYF. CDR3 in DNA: TGTGCCAGCAGTCGAGCGGGCCTTAGCACAGATACGCAGTATTTT.

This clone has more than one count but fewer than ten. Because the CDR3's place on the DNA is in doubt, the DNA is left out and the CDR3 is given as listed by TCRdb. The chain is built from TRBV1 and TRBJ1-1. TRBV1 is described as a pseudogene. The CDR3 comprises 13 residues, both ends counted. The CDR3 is CTSKVGEGTEAFF.

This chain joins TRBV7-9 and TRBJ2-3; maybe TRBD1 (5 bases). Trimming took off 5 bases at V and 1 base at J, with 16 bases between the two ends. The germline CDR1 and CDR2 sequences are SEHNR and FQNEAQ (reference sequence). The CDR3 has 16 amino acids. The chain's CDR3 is CASSLQVGRGTDTQYF. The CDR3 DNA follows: TGTGCCAGCAGCCTACAGGTGGGCCGTGGCACAGATACGCAGTATTTT.

This CDR3 reads CASSLVLGTDTQYF. Written as DNA, the CDR3 is TGCGCCAGCAGCTTGGTTCTAGGTACAGATACGCAGTATTTT. The chain couples TRBV5-1 to TRBJ2-3; D is uncertain. Looked up from germline, CDR1 is SGHRS and CDR2 is YFSETQ. CDR3 length: 14 amino acids. The V end was cut by 0 bases, the J end by 3 bases, with 8 bases between.

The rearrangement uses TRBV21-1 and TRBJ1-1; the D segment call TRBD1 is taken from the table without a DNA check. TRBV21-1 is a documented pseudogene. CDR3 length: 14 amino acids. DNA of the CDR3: TGTGCCAGCAGCAAAGGACAGGTGAACACTGAAGCTTTCTTT. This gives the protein CASSKGQVNTEAFF.

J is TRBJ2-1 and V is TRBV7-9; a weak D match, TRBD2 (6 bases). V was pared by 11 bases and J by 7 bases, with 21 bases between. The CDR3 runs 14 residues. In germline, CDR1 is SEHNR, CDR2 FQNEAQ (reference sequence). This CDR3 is CAVPGLPNVNEQFF. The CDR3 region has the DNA TGTGCCGTACCGGGACTCCCCAATGTGAATGAGCAGTTCTTC. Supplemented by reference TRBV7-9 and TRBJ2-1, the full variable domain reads DTGVSQNPRHKITKRGQNVTFRCDPISEHNRLYWYRQTLGQGPEFLTYFQNEAQLEKSRLLSDRFSAERPKGSFSTLEIQRTEQGDSAMYLCAVPGLPNVNEQFFGPGTRLTVL.

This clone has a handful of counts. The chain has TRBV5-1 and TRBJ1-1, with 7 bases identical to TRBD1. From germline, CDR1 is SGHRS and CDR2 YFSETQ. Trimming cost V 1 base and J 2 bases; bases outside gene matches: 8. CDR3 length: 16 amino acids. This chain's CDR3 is CASSLIYGTDNTEAFF. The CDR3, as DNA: TGCGCCAGCAGCTTGATATACGGGACAGATAACACTGAAGCTTTCTTT.

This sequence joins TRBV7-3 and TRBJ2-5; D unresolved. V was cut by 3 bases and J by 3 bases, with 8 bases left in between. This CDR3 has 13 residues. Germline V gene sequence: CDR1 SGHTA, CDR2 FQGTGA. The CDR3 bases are TGTGCCAGCAGCTTGTGGCAGGAAGAGACCCAGTACTTC. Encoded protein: CASSLWQEETQYF.

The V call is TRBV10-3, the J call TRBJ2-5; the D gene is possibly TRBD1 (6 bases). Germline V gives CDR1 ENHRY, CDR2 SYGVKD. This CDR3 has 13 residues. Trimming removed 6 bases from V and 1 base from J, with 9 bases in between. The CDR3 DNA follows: TGTGCCATCAGCCCGACAGGCCAAGAGACCCAGTACTTC. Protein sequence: CAISPTGQETQYF.

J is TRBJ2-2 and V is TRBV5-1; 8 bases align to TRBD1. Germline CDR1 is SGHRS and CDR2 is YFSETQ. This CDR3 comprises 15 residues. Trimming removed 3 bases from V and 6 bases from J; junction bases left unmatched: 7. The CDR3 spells CASSSLTGVAGELFF. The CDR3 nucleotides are TGCGCCAGCAGCTCACTGACAGGGGTCGCCGGGGAGCTGTTTTTT.

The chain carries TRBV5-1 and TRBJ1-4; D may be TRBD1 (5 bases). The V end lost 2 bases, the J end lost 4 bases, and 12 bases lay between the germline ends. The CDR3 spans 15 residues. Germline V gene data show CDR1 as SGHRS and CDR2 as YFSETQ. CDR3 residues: CASSFDSGVNEKLFF. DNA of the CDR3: TGCGCCAGCAGCTTTGACAGTGGAGTTAATGAAAAACTGTTTTTT.

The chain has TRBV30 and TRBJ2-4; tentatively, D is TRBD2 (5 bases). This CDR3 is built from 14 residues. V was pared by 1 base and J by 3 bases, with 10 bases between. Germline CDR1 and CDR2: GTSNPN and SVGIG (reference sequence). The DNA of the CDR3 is TGTGCCTGGAGTGGAGGGTTCGACAAAAACATTCAGTACTTC. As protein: CAWSGGFDKNIQYF. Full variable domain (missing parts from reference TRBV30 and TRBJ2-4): SQTIHQWPATLVQPVGSPLSLECTVEGTSNPNLYWYRQAAGRGLQLLFYSVGIGQISSEVPQNLSASRPQDRQFILSSKKLLLSDSGFYLCAWSGGFDKNIQYFGAGTRLSVL.

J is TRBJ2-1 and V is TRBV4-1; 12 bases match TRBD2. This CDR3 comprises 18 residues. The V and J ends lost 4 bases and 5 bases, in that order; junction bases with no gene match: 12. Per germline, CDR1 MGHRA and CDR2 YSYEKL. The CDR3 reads CASSRELPSGGVHNEQFF. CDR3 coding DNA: TGCGCCAGCAGCCGAGAGTTACCTAGCGGGGGGGTTCACAATGAGCAGTTCTTC.

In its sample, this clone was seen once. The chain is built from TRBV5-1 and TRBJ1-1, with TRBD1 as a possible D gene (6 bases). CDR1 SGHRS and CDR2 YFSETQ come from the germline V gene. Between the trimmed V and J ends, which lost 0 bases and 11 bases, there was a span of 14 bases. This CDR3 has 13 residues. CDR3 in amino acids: CASSLEAGAKAFF. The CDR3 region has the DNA TGCGCCAGCAGCTTGGAGGCGGGGGCTAAGGCTTTCTTT.

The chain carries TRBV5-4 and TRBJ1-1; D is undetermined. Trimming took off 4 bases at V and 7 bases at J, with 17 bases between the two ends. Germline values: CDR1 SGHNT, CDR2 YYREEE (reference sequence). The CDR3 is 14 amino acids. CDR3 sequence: CASSLDSTGCEAFF. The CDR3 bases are TGTGCCAGCAGCCTAGATTCTACGGGATGTGAAGCTTTCTTT.

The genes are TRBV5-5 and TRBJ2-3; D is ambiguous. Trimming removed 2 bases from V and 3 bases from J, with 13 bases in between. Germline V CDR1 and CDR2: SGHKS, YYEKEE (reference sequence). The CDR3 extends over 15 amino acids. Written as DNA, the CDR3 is TGTGCCAGCAGCTTTTCGCGAATCCTAACAGATACGCAGTATTTT. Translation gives CASSFSRILTDTQYF.

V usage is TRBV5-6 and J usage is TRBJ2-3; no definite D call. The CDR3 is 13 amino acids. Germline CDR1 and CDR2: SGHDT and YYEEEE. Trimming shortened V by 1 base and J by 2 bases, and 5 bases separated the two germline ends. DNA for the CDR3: TGTGCCAGCAGCTTGACTAACACAGATACGCAGTATTTT. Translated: CASSLTNTDTQYF.